Listed here is a single T cell receptor beta chain. What it binds is unknown. The data were obtained in a study of shared clonotypes between healthy human individuals. Study findings and constraints: Rarefaction gave evidence that sorted-subset sequencing remained incomplete despite large depth. Non-shared clonotypes had lower generation probabilities than those shared by all four donors. Shared clonotypes: approximately 5.3% naive CD4, around 3.4% naive CD8, about 2.5% memory CD4, 0.4% memory CD8.

TCRdb's copy holds only in-frame clones and misses some; the assay was immunoSEQ multiplex PCR. The sample shows about 2,500,000 clones, 90% to 95% of them seen only once. Germline V gene sequence: CDR1 SGHRS, CDR2 YFSETQ. V was clipped by 0 bases and J by 3 bases; unmatched bases: 11. The CDR3 is 19 residues long. This clonotype originated in a man in his late teens or twenties in good health. The chain links TRBV5-1 to TRBJ2-7, with 14 bases matching TRBD2. The specimen was naive CD4+ T cells sorted from blood. Noted subset: CD45RA+ positively selected. The CDR3 reads CASSLATVMGTSGSYEQYF. Written as DNA, the CDR3 is TGCGCCAGCAGCTTGGCGACCGTCATGGGGACTAGCGGGAGCTACGAGCAGTACTTC.